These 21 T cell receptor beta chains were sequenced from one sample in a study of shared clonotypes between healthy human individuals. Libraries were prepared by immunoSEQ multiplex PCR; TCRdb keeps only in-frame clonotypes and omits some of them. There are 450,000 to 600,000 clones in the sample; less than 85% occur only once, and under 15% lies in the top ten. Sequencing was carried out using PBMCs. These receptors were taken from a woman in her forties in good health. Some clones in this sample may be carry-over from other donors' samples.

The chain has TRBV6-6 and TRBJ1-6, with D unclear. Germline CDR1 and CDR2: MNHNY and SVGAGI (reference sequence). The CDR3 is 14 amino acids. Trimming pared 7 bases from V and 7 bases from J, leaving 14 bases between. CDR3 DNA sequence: TGTGCCAGCAACCAACTTGGATTAAATTCACCCCTCCACTTT. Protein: CASNQLGLNSPLHF.

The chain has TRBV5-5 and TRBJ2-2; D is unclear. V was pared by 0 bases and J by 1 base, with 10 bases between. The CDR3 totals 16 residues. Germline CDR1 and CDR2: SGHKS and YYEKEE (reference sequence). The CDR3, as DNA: TGTGCCAGCAGCTTGGGGCCCGCGGTGAACACCGGGGAGCTGTTTTTT. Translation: CASSLGPAVNTGELFF. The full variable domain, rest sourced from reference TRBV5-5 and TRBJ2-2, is DAGVTQSPTHLIKTRGQQVTLRCSPISGHKSVSWYQQVLGQGPQFIFQYYEKEERGRGNFPDRFSARQFPNYSSELNVNALLLGDSALYLCASSLGPAVNTGELFFGEGSRLTVL.

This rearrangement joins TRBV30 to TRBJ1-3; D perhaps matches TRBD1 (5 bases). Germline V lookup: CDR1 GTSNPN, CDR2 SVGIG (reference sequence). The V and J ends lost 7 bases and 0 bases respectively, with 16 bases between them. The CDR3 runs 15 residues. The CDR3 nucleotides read TGTGCCTTTTCCTCGACAGCTTCCTCTGGAAACACCATATATTTT. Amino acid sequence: CAFSSTASSGNTIYF.

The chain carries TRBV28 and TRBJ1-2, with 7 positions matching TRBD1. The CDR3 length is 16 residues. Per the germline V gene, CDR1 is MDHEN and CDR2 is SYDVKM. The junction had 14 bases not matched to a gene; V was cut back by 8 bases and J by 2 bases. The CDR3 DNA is TGTGCCAGCTCCTGGGGCAGGGGGAGTACGAACTATGGCTACACCTTC. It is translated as CASSWGRGSTNYGYTF.

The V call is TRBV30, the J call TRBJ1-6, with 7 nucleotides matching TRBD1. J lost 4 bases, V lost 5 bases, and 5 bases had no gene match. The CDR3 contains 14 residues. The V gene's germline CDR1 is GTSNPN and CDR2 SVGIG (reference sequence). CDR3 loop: CAWATGDYNSPLHF. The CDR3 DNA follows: TGTGCCTGGGCTACAGGGGATTATAATTCACCCCTCCACTTT.

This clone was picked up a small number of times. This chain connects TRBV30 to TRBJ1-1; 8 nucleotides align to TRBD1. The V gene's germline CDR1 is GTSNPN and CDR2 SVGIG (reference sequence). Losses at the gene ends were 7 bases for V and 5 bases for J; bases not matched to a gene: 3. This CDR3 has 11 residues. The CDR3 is CASDRETEAFF. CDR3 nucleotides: TGTGCCTCGGACAGGGAAACTGAAGCTTTCTTT.

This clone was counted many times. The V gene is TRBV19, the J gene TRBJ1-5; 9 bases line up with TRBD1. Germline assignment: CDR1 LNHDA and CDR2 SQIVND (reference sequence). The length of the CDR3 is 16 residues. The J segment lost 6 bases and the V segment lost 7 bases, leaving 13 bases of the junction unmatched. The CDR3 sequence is CASTTGGPGSVQPQHF. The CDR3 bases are TGTGCCAGTACCACAGGGGGCCCAGGGAGCGTTCAGCCCCAGCATTTT.

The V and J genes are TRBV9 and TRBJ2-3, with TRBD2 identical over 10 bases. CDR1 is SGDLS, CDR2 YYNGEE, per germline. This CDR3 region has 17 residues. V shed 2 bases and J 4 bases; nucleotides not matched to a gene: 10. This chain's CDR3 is CASSVKREGPPADTQYF. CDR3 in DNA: TGTGCCAGCAGCGTGAAGCGGGAGGGCCCACCTGCAGATACGCAGTATTTT.

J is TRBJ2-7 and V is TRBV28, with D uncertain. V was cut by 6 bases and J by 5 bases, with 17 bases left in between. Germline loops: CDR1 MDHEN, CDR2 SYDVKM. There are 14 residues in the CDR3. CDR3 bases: TGTGCCAGCAGAGCTTCATATGCCCCCAACGAGCAGTACTTC. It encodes CASRASYAPNEQYF.

The DNA for the CDR3 is TGTGCCATACGTCGGACTGAAGTACGCACAGATACGCAGTATTTT. Residues: CAIRRTEVRTDTQYF. The chain links TRBV10-3 to TRBJ2-3; TRBD2 is a possible D gene (5 bases). The CDR3 runs 15 residues. Deletions cut 9 bases from V and 1 base from J, with 17 bases between. Per the germline V gene, CDR1 is ENHRY and CDR2 is SYGVKD.

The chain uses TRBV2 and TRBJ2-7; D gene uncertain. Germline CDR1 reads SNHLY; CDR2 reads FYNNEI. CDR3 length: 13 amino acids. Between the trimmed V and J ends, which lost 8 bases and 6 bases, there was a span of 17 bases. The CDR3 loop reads CASASGLSSEQYF. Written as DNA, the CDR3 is TGTGCCAGCGCGTCCGGGCTGTCGTCCGAGCAGTACTTC.

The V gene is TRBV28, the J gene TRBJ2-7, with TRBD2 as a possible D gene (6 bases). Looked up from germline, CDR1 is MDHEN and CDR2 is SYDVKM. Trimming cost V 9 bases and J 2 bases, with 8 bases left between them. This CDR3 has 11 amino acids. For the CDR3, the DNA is TGTGCCAGTGGGGGGACCTACGAGCAGTACTTC. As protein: CASGGTYEQYF.

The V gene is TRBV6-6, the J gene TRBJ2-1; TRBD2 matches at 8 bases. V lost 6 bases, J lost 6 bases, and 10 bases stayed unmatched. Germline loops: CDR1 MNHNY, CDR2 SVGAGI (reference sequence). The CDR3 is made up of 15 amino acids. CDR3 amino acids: CASRPQTREGNEQFF. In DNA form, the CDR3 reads TGTGCCAGCAGACCTCAAACCCGGGAGGGCAATGAGCAGTTCTTC.

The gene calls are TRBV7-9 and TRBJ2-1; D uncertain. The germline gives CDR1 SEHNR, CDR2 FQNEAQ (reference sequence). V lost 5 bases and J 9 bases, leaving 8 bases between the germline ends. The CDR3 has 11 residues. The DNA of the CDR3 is TGTGCCAGCAGCCCTACACGTGAGCAGTTCTTC. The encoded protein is CASSPTREQFF.

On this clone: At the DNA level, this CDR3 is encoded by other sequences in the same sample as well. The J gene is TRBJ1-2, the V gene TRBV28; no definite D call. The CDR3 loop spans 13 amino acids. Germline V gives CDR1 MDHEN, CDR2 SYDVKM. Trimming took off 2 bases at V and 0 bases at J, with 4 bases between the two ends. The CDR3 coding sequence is TGTGCCAGCAGTTTAATTGCTAACTATGGCTACACCTTC. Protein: CASSLIANYGYTF.

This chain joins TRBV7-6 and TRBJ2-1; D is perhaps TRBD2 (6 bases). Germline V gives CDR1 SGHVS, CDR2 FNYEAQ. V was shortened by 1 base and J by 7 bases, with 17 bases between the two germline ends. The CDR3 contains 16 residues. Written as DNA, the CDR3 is TGTGCCAGCAGCTTAGGTGTCTCGGGAGTTGGTAATGAGCAGTTCTTC. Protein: CASSLGVSGVGNEQFF.

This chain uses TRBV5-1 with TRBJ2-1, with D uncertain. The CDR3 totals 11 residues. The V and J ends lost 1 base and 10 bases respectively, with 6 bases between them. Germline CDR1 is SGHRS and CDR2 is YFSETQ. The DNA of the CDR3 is TGCGCCAGCAGCTTGATGAGAGAGCAGTTCTTC. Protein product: CASSLMREQFF.

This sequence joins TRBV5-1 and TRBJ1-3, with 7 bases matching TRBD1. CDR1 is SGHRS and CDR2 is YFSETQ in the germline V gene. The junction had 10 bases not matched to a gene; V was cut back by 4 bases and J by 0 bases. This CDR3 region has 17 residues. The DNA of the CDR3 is TGCGCCAGCAGCGTCTCATACAGGGGTACCTCTGGAAACACCATATATTTT. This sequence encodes CASSVSYRGTSGNTIYF.

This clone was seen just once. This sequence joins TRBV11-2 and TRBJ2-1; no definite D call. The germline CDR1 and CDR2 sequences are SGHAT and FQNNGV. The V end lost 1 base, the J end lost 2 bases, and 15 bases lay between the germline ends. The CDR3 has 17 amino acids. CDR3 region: CASSLGRGWRTYNEQFF. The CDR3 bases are TGTGCCAGCAGCTTAGGCAGAGGCTGGCGAACCTACAATGAGCAGTTCTTC.

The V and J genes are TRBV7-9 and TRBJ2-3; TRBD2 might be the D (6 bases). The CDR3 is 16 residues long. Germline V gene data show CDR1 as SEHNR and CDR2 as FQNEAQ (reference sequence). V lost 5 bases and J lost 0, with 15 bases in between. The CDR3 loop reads CASSPKVAASTDTQYF. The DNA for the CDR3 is TGTGCCAGCAGCCCCAAGGTAGCGGCTAGCACAGATACGCAGTATTTT.

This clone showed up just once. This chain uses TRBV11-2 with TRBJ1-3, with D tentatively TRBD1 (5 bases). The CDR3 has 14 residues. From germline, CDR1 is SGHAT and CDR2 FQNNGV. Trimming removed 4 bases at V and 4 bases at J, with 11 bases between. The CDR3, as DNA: TGTGCCAGCAGCTCGGGACGGCAAGGAAACACCATATATTTT. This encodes CASSSGRQGNTIYF.